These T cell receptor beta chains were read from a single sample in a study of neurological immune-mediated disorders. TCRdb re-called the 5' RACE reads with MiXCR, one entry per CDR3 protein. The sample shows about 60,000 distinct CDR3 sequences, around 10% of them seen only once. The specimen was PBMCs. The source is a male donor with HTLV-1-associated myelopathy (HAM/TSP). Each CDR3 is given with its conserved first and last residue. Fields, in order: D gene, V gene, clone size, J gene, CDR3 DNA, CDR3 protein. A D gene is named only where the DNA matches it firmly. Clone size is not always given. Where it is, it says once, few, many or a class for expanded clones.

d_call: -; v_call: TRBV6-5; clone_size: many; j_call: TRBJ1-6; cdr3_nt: TGTGCCAGCAGTTATCAGGGTGAGCATTCACCCCTCCACTTT; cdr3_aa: CASSYQGEHSPLHF
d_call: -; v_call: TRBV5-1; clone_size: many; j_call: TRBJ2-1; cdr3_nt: TGCGCCAGCAGGGACCGACTGGCGGGGCCAATTCAGCAGTTCTTC; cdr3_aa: CASRDRLAGPIQQFF
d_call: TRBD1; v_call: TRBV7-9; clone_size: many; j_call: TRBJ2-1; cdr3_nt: TGTGCCAGCAGCTTCCGACAGGGGAGTCCCCTAGACGAGCAGTTCTTC; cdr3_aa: CASSFRQGSPLDEQFF
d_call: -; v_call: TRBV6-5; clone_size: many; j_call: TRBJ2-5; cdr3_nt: TGTGCCAGCAGTTACCCCACGTACAGAATCCAAGAGACCCAGTACTTC; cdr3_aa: CASSYPTYRIQETQYF
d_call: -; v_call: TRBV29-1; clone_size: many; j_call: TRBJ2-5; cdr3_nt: TGCAGCGTTGGAGCGTCGCAAGAGACCCAGTACTTC; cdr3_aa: CSVGASQETQYF
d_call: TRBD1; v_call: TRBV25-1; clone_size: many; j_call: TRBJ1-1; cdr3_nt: TGTGCCAGCGGAGCTCCGCATACAGGGGTGAACACTGAAGCTTTCTTT; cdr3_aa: CASGAPHTGVNTEAFF
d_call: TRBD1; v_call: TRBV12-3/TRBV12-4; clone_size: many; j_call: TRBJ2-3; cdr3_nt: TGTGCCAGCAGTCCTTGGGACAGGGCCACAGATACGCAGTATTTT; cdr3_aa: CASSPWDRATDTQYF
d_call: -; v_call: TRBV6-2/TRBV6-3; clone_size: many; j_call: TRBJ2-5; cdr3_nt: TGTGCCAGCAGTTATCGCCCGTGGGAGACCCAGTACTTC; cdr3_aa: CASSYRPWETQYF
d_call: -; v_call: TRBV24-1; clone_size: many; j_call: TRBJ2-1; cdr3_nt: TGTGCCACCAGTGATTTTAGAGGAGGGACACCTAGGAACTACAATGAGCAGTTCTTC; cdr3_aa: CATSDFRGGTPRNYNEQFF
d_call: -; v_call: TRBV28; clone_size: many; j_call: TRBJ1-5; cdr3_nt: TGTGCCAGCAGTTTGGATCAGCCCCAGCATTTT; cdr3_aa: CASSLDQPQHF
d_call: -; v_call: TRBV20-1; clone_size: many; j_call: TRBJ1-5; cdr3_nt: TGCAGTGCTAGAGTATCAGGGATGGGCAATCAGCCCCAGCATTTT; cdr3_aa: CSARVSGMGNQPQHF
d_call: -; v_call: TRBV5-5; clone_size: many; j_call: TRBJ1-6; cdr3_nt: TGTGCCAGCAGCTTGTTTGGCAGCCTCTCCTATAATTCACCCCTCCACTTT; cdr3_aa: CASSLFGSLSYNSPLHF
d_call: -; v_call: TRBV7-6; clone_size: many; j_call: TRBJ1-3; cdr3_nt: TGTGCCAGCAGCTCAAATCGGGATCCTGGAAACACCATATATTTT; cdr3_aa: CASSSNRDPGNTIYF
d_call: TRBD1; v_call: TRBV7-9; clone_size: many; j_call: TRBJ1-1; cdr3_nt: TGTGCCAGCAGCTTAGGAGTCGGGACAGGGAACACTGAAGCTTTCTTT; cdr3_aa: CASSLGVGTGNTEAFF
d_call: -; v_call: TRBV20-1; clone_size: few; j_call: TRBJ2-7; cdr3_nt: TGCAGTGCTAGTCCACAGAAGGCCTACGAGCAGTACTTC; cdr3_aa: CSASPQKAYEQYF
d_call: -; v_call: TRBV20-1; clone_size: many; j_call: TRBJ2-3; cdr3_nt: TGCAGTGCTAGGAGGGGGGAGAGTACAGATACGCAGTATTTT; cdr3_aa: CSARRGESTDTQYF
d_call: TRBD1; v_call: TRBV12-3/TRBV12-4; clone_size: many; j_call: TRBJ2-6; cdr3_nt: TGTGCCAGCAGTTTAGACAGGGGCAGTGGGGCCAACGTCCTGACTTTC; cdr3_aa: CASSLDRGSGANVLTF
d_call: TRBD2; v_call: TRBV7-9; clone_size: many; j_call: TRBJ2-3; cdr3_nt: TGTGCCAGCAGCCCCGGGACTAGCGGTCCACAGTATTTT; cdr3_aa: CASSPGTSGPQYF
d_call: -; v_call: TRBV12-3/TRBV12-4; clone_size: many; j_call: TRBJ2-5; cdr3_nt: TGTGCCAGCAGTTTAGGGGATGCGGGGGAGACCCAGTACTTC; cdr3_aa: CASSLGDAGETQYF
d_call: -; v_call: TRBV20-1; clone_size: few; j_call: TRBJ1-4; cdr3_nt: TGCAGTGCTAGAGATTGGCAGGATGAAAAACTGTTTTTT; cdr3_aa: CSARDWQDEKLFF
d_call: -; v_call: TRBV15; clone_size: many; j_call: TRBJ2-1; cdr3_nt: TGTGCCACCAGCAAGGCAGCCTACAATGAGCAGTTCTTC; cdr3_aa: CATSKAAYNEQFF
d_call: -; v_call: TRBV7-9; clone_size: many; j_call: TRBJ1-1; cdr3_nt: TGTGCCAGCAGCTTAGGGGACGGACAGAAGGCTGAAGCTTTCTTT; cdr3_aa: CASSLGDGQKAEAFF
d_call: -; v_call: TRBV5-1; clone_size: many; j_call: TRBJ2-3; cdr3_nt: TGCGCCAGCCGGCGTGGCAGATTACCAGATACGCAGTATTTT; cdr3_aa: CASRRGRLPDTQYF
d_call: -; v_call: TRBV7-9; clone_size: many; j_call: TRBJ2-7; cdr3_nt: TGTGCCAGCAGCGCCGGAGGGGGGGACCCGAAGTACTTC; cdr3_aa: CASSAGGGDPKYF
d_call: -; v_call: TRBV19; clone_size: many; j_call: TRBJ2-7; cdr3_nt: TGTGCCAGTAGCCTCACCGGGAATACCTACGAGCAGTACTTC; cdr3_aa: CASSLTGNTYEQYF
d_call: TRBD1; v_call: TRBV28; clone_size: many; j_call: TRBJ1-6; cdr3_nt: TGTGCCAGCAGCCGGGACAGGGGGCATTCACCCCTCCACTTT; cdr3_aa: CASSRDRGHSPLHF
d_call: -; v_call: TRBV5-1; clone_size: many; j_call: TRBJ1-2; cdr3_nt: TGCGCCAGCAGCTTGGAAGGGGCCGGCTATGGCTACACCTTC; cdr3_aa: CASSLEGAGYGYTF
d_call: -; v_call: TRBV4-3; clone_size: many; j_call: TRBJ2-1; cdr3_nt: TGCGCCAGCAGCCAAGATGGCCGAGCGGGTAATGAGCAGTTCTTC; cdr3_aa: CASSQDGRAGNEQFF
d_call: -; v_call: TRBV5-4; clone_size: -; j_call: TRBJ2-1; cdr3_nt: TGTGCCAGCAGCTCTCCGACAGATAACAATGAGCAGTTCTTC; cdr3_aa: CASSSPTDNNEQFF
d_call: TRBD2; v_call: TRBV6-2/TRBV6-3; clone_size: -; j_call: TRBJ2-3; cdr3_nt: TGTGCCAGCAGTCTTAGCGGGGGGCAAGATACGCAGTATTTT; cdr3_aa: CASSLSGGQDTQYF
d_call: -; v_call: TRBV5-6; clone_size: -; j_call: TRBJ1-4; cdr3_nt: -; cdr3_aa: CASSFYICSLGQLGEKLFF
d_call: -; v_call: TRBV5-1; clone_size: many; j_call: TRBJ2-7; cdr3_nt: TGCGCCAGCAGCTTGGCGGGGACTGCATCCTACGAGCAGTACTTC; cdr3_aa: CASSLAGTASYEQYF
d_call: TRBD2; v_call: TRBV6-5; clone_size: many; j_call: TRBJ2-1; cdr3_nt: TGTGCCAGCAGTTACTTACTAGCGGGGCGCTACAATGAGCAGTTCTTC; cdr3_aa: CASSYLLAGRYNEQFF
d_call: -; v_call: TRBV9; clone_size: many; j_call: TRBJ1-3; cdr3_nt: TGTGCCAGCAGCATACAGGCCTCTGGAAACACCATATATTTT; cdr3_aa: CASSIQASGNTIYF
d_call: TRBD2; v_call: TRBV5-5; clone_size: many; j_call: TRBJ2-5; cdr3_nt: TGTGCCAGCAGCTTGGTGGCTAGCGGGGGGAAGACCCAGTACTTC; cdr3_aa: CASSLVASGGKTQYF
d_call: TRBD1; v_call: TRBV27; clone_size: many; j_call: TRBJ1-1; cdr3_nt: TGTGCCAGCAAAAGAGACAGGGGGAACACTGAAGCTTTCTTT; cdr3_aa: CASKRDRGNTEAFF
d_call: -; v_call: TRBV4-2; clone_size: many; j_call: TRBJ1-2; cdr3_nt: TGTGCCAGCAGCCAAAATAGGTGGGGCAACTATGGCTACACCTTC; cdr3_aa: CASSQNRWGNYGYTF
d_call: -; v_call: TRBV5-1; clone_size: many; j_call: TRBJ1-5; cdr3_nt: TGCGCCAGCAGCTTAACAGCGCAGGGTAGCAATCAGCCCCAGCATTTT; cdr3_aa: CASSLTAQGSNQPQHF
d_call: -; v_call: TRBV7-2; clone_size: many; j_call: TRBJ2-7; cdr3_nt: TGTGCCAGCAGCTTTAGCGGCTCCTCCTACGAGCAGTACTTC; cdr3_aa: CASSFSGSSYEQYF
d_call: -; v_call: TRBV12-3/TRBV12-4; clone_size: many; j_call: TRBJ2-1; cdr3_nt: TGTGCCAGCAGCCCTACGGGGGAGCAGTTCTTC; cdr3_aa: CASSPTGEQFF